Presented here are 20 T cell receptor beta chains from one specimen sequenced in a study of neoadjuvant anti-PD-1 for oral cavity cancer. Method: immunoSEQ multiplex PCR; TCRdb's copy keeps in-frame clones and lacks some. The sample gives approximately 7,200 clones, approximately 54% of which show up once; about 6.8% is in the top ten. The material was tumor tissue, obtained before nivolumab (anti-PD-1) treatment. These receptors came from a person aged 40 to 85 with oral cavity squamous cell carcinoma.

This sequence joins TRBV25-1 and TRBJ1-3; D is unclear. The germline V gene encodes CDR1 MGHDK and CDR2 SYGVNS. CDR3 size: 14 residues. V was shortened by 2 bases and J by 2 bases, with 7 bases between the two germline ends. The CDR3 coding sequence is TGTGCCAGCAGTGAAGAAAGAACTGGAAACACCATATATTTT. This encodes CASSEERTGNTIYF.

The chain has TRBV7-2 and TRBJ1-2; D might be TRBD1 (6 bases). The CDR3 consists of 14 residues. Trimming took 5 bases from V and 2 from J, leaving 12 bases between them. From germline, CDR1 is SGHTA and CDR2 FQGNSA. DNA for the CDR3: TGTGCCAGCAGCCTTGGACAGTTAAACTATGGCTACACCTTC. Translating gives CASSLGQLNYGYTF.

V gene TRBV28 combines with J gene TRBJ1-1; a possible D gene is TRBD1 (5 bases). Trimming removed 5 bases at V and 3 bases at J, with 25 bases between. CDR3 length equals 18 residues. Looked up from germline, CDR1 is MDHEN and CDR2 is SYDVKM. The CDR3 DNA follows: TGTGCCAGCAGTCCCCTCCCGTCTCCTGACAGATGGGACACTGAAGCTTTCTTT. Translating it yields CASSPLPSPDRWDTEAFF.

V and J are TRBV6-5 and TRBJ1-2; the D is unclear. This CDR3 has 11 residues. The germline CDR1 and CDR2 sequences are MNHEY and SVGAGI. V shed 6 bases and J shed 8 bases, with 10 bases lying between them. The CDR3 nucleotides read TGTGCCAGCAGAACAGTGGGCGGCTACACCTTC. This gives the protein CASRTVGGYTF.

The CDR3 DNA reads TGTGCCAGCTCACCACTCTCATCAAAGGGAGATACGCAGTATTTT. Translating it yields CASSPLSSKGDTQYF. The V and J genes are TRBV18 and TRBJ2-3; D ambiguous. Trimming shortened V by 1 base and J by 5 bases, and 13 bases separated the two germline ends. Germline values: CDR1 KGHSH, CDR2 LQKENI. The CDR3 consists of 15 residues.

The chain has TRBV11-2 and TRBJ1-2; 7 bases map to TRBD1. Germline V gene data show CDR1 as SGHAT and CDR2 as FQNNGV. CDR3 length: 15 amino acids. V shed 1 base and J 3 bases; nucleotides not matched to a gene: 5. CDR3 DNA: TGTGCCAGCAGCTTAGGTGAAGGGGGCTACTATGGCTACACCTTC. As protein: CASSLGEGGYYGYTF.

The CDR3 coding sequence is TGTGCCAGCAGTCAAACGAGGGAGACCCAGTACTTC. This encodes CASSQTRETQYF. This chain connects TRBV6-1 to TRBJ2-5, with no clear D. V gave up 5 bases and J gave up 5 bases, with 9 bases separating them. Looked up from germline, CDR1 is MNHNS and CDR2 is SASEGT. This CDR3 comprises 12 residues.

The J gene is TRBJ1-6, the V gene TRBV18; D gene unclear. This CDR3 has 13 amino acids. Deletions cut 2 bases from V and 10 bases from J, with 9 bases between. Germline CDR1 and CDR2: KGHSH and LQKENI. CDR3 residues: CASSPKGYSPLHF. CDR3 nucleotide sequence: TGTGCCAGCTCACCAAAAGGATACTCACCCCTCCACTTT.

This clone has more than one count but fewer than ten. The V gene is TRBV27, the J gene TRBJ2-3; the match to TRBD2 covers 10 bases. CDR3 size: 13 residues. The junction had 1 base not matched to a gene; V was cut back by 5 bases and J by 5 bases. Germline CDR1 MNHEY, CDR2 SMNVEV (reference sequence). CDR3 sequence reads: CASSSGGGDTQYF. The CDR3 DNA reads as TGTGCCAGCAGTAGCGGGGGGGGAGATACGCAGTATTTT.

The J gene is TRBJ2-1, the V gene TRBV4-1, with 9 bases matching TRBD1. This CDR3 comprises 15 residues. Germline V gene data show CDR1 as MGHRA and CDR2 as YSYEKL. J was trimmed by 13 bases and V by 1 base; bases with no gene match: 11. CDR3 nucleotides: TGCGCCAGCAGCCAAGGACAGGGGGGTACCGTTAGACAGTTCTTC. This translates into CASSQGQGGTVRQFF.

This clone was detected only once. This chain connects TRBV25-1 to TRBJ2-7; D possibly corresponds to TRBD2 (6 bases). The CDR3 is 17 amino acids. V was clipped by 4 bases and J by 3 bases, with 22 bases between them. Per germline, CDR1 MGHDK and CDR2 SYGVNS. Written as DNA, the CDR3 is TGTGCCAGCAGTGGCGGGGCGGGGTTCCGTACCTTCTACGAGCAGTACTTC. Amino acid sequence: CASSGGAGFRTFYEQYF.

V gene TRBV10-3 combines with J gene TRBJ2-7; D is perhaps TRBD1 or TRBD2 (5 bases each). CDR3 length: 15 residues. The germline V and J ends were trimmed by 10 bases and 2 bases, with 21 bases remaining between them. The germline gives CDR1 ENHRY, CDR2 SYGVKD. The CDR3 nucleotides read TGTGCCACCCGGGATGAGGGGAGCTTAGCCTACGAGCAGTACTTC. This gives the protein CATRDEGSLAYEQYF.

The chain couples TRBV6-1 to TRBJ2-2, with a possible D match to TRBD2 (5 bases). The CDR3 contains 13 residues. The V end lost 11 bases, the J end lost 4 bases, and 14 bases lay between the germline ends. Germline V lookup: CDR1 MNHNS, CDR2 SASEGT. Written as DNA, the CDR3 is TGTGCCGGCCGGGATCAGGTCACCGGGGAGCTGTTTTTT. Translation: CAGRDQVTGELFF.

This chain connects TRBV5-1 to TRBJ1-6; TRBD1 matches 10 bases. This CDR3 region has 17 residues. V lost 2 bases, J lost 7 bases, and 9 bases stayed unmatched. Germline CDR1 and CDR2: SGHRS and YFSETQ. The CDR3 DNA follows: TGCGCCAGCAGCTTCCGGGACAGGGGATCAGGCAATTCACCCCTCCACTTT. It translates to CASSFRDRGSGNSPLHF.

CDR3 amino acids: CASSLAANSPLHF. The CDR3 coding sequence is TGTGCCAGCAGCTTAGCAGCTAATTCACCCCTCCACTTT. This chain connects TRBV7-8 to TRBJ1-6; D not resolved. This CDR3 comprises 13 residues. V was trimmed by 0 bases and J by 6 bases, leaving 3 bases between them. The V gene's germline CDR1 is SGHVS and CDR2 FQNEAQ.

The CDR3 DNA reads TGTGCCAGCAGTCCGGACGGGGTTTACAATGAGCAGTTCTTC. Translated, it gives CASSPDGVYNEQFF. V gene TRBV6-5 combines with J gene TRBJ2-1; possible D gene TRBD2, 5 bases. Trimming shortened V by 5 bases and J by 4 bases, and 12 bases separated the two germline ends. The CDR3 has 14 amino acids. Per the germline V gene, CDR1 is MNHEY and CDR2 is SVGAGI.

The chain couples TRBV28 to TRBJ2-5, with 8 bases that match TRBD1. Germline V CDR1 and CDR2: MDHEN, SYDVKM. After removal of 3 bases from V and 6 bases from J, the junction contained 6 bases not matched to a gene. This CDR3 contains 14 residues. The CDR3: CASSFSGGGKTQYF. The CDR3 DNA follows: TGTGCCAGCAGTTTTTCAGGGGGCGGAAAGACCCAGTACTTC.

This clone was counted only a few times. The chain carries TRBV5-4 and TRBJ2-3; D is possibly TRBD2 (7 bases). Germline loops: CDR1 SGHNT, CDR2 YYREEE (reference sequence). V lost 0 bases, J lost 3 bases, and 11 bases lay in between. This CDR3 has 15 amino acids. The CDR3 DNA follows: TGTGCCAGCAGCTTGGCTGGGAGGGGGACAGATACGCAGTATTTT. This codes for CASSLAGRGTDTQYF.

The genes are TRBV6-1 and TRBJ2-7; D is possibly TRBD1 (6 bases). In germline, CDR1 is MNHNS, CDR2 SASEGT. The CDR3 contains 15 residues. V lost 6 bases and J 3 bases, leaving 18 bases between the germline ends. The CDR3 spells CASRGPRGERYEQYF. In DNA form, the CDR3 reads TGTGCCAGCAGGGGTCCCAGGGGTGAACGCTACGAGCAGTACTTC.

The chain recombines TRBV20-1 with TRBJ1-2, with a weak D call TRBD1 (6 bases). V gave up 5 bases and J gave up 8 bases, with 9 bases separating them. This CDR3 contains 10 residues. Germline CDR1 DFQATT, CDR2 SNEGSKA (reference sequence). The CDR3 loop is CSALQGGYTF. CDR3 nucleotides: TGCAGTGCTTTACAGGGAGGCTACACCTTC.